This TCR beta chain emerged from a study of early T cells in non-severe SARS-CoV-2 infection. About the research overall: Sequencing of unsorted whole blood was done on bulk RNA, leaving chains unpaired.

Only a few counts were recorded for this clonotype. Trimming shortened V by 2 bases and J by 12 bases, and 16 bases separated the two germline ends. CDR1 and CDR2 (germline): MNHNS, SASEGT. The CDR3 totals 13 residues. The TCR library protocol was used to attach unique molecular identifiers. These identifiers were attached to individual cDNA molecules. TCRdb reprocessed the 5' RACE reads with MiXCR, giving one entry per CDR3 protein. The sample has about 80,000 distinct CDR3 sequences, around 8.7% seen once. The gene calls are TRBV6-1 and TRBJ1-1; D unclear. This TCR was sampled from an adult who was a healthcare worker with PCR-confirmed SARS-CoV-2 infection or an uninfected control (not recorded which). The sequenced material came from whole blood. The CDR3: CASSEYGGRWTFF. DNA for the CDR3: TGTGCCAGCAGTGAATATGGAGGGAGGTGGACTTTCTTT.